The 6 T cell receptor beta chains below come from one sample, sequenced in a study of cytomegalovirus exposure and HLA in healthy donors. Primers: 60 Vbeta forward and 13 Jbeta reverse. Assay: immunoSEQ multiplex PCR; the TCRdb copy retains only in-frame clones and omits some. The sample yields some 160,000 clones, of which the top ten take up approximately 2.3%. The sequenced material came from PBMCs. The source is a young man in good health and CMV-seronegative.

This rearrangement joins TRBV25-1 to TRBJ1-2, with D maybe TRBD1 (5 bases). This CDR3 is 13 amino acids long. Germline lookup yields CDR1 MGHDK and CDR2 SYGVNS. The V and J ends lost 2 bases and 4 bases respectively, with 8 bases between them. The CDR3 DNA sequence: TGTGCCAGCAGTGAAGGGGGACTCTATGGCTACACCTTC. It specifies CASSEGGLYGYTF.

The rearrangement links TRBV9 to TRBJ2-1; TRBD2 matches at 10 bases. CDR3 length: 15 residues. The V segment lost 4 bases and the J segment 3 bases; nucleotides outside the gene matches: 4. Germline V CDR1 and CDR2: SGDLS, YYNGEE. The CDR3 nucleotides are TGTGCCAGCAGCACTAGCGGGATGAGCTACAATGAGCAGTTCTTC. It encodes CASSTSGMSYNEQFF.

CDR3 bases: TGTGCCAGCTCACCTCCCGTCGGGACAACTGGAAACACCATATATTTT. Protein product: CASSPPVGTTGNTIYF. The chain links TRBV18 to TRBJ1-3; TRBD1 is a possible D gene (6 bases). The germline V and J ends were trimmed by 3 bases and 2 bases, with 14 bases remaining between them. The CDR3 contains 16 residues. From germline, CDR1 is KGHSH and CDR2 LQKENI.

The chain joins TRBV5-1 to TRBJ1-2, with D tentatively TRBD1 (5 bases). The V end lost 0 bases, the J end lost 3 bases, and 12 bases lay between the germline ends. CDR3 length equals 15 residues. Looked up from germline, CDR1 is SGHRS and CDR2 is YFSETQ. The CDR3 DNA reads TGCGCCAGCAGCTTGGGTTTCGGGGGGTACTATGGCTACACCTTC. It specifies CASSLGFGGYYGYTF.

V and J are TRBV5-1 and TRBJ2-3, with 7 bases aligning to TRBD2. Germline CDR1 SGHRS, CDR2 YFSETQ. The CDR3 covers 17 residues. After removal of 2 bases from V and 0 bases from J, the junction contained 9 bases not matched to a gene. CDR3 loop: CASSFPAPRESTDTQYF. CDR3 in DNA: TGCGCCAGCAGCTTTCCGGCCCCGCGGGAGAGCACAGATACGCAGTATTTT.

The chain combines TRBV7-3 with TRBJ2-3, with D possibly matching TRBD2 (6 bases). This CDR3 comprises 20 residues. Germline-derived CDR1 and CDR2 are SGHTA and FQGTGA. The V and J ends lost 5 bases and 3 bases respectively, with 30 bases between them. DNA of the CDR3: TGTGCCAGCAGCCTGGGAGGTTTGTTCTTCGGGGACGGAGCGACAGATACGCAGTATTTT. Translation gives CASSLGGLFFGDGATDTQYF.